These 15 T cell receptor beta chains were sequenced from one sample in a study of T cells in narcolepsy. The data were produced by immunoSEQ multiplex PCR, yet TCRdb's version contains in-frame clones alone and is incomplete. The profile shows tens of thousands of clones, 70% to 90% of them singletons. Sequenced sample: memory (CD45RA-) CD4+ T cells from blood. The source is a human donor in good health.

This clone was counted between two and nine times. The J gene is TRBJ1-3, the V gene TRBV25-1; D gene ambiguous. Germline loops: CDR1 MGHDK, CDR2 SYGVNS. V was pared by 2 bases and J by 2 bases, with 7 bases between. The CDR3 has 14 amino acids. This chain's CDR3 is CASSEERTGNTIYF. In DNA, the CDR3 is TGTGCCAGCAGTGAAGAGAGAACTGGAAACACCATATATTTT.

The chain joins TRBV14 to TRBJ1-2; D is possibly TRBD1 (5 bases). Germline V gene data show CDR1 as SGHDN and CDR2 as FVKESK. V was clipped by 2 bases and J by 4 bases, with 14 bases between them. The CDR3 runs 15 residues. The CDR3 here is CASSQNQGGFYGYTF. As DNA, the CDR3 is TGTGCCAGCAGCCAAAACCAGGGAGGTTTCTATGGCTACACCTTC.

The genes are TRBV5-1 and TRBJ1-1, with D possibly matching TRBD1 (5 bases). Germline CDR1 SGHRS, CDR2 YFSETQ. Trimming cost V 0 bases and J 0 bases, with 12 bases left between them. The CDR3 covers 16 residues. The CDR3: CASSLAPQGMNTEAFF. The CDR3, as DNA: TGCGCCAGCAGCTTGGCCCCCCAGGGAATGAACACTGAAGCTTTCTTT.

V and J are TRBV5-6 and TRBJ1-5; unclear D gene. The CDR3 has 15 amino acids. Germline V lookup: CDR1 SGHDT, CDR2 YYEEEE. V was shortened by 4 bases and J by 0 bases, with 11 bases between the two germline ends. Written as DNA, the CDR3 is TGTGCCAGCAGCCCCGGCCTTTATAGCAATCAGCCCCAGCATTTT. Residues: CASSPGLYSNQPQHF.

As regards this clone: This CDR3 is also generated by other DNA sequences in the sample. The chain uses TRBV27 and TRBJ2-7; 9 bases map to TRBD1. The CDR3 runs 13 residues. The trim removed 7 bases at V and 1 base at J, leaving 2 bases unmatched. Germline CDR1 MNHEY, CDR2 SMNVEV (reference sequence). The CDR3 loop is CASTDRGSYEQYF. The CDR3 DNA sequence: TGTGCCAGCACCGACAGGGGGTCCTACGAGCAGTACTTC.

The chain employs TRBV7-5 and TRBJ2-5; whether TRBD2, the table's D call, matches the DNA was not checked. TRBV7-5 is labeled a pseudogene. This CDR3 has 17 amino acids. The CDR3: CARTSSLREETRKTQYF. CDR3 sequence (DNA): TGTGCCAGAACCTCCTCCCTGCGGGAAGAGACCCGGAAGACCCAGTACTTC.

This sequence joins TRBV4-1 and TRBJ2-7; TRBD1 matches 7 bases. The CDR3 sequence is 14 residues long. Per germline, CDR1 MGHRA and CDR2 YSYEKL. J lost 2 bases, V lost 6 bases, and 7 bases had no gene match. The CDR3 loop reads CASSPRQGPYEQYF. Written as DNA, the CDR3 is TGCGCCAGCAGTCCCAGACAGGGTCCCTACGAGCAGTACTTC.

V and J are TRBV7-9 and TRBJ1-6, with TRBD1 identical over 10 bases. The CDR3 has 14 amino acids. The trim removed 1 base at V and 9 bases at J, leaving 0 bases unmatched. Germline-derived CDR1 and CDR2 are SEHNR and FQNEAQ (reference sequence). The CDR3 DNA is TGTGCCAGCAGCTTAGGGACAGGGGGTTCACCCCTCCACTTT. Amino acids: CASSLGTGGSPLHF. Full variable domain (rest looked up from reference TRBV7-9 and TRBJ1-6): DTGVSQNPRHKITKRGQNVTFRCDPISEHNRLYWYRQTLGQGPEFLTYFQNEAQLEKSRLLSDRFSAERPKGSFSTLEIQRTEQGDSAMYLCASSLGTGGSPLHFGNGTRLTVT.

The rearrangement links TRBV5-6 to TRBJ2-6; no reliable D call. V was trimmed by 3 bases and J by 0 bases, leaving 10 bases between them. CDR3 length equals 16 residues. Per the germline V gene, CDR1 is SGHDT and CDR2 is YYEEEE. The CDR3 region is CASSSSLVSGANVLTF. DNA for the CDR3: TGTGCCAGCAGCTCGAGCTTAGTCTCTGGGGCCAACGTCCTGACTTTC.

This clone was seen once. V and J are TRBV19 and TRBJ2-7, with D maybe TRBD2 (5 bases). V lost 5 bases and J lost 4, with 15 bases in between. The germline V gene has CDR1 LNHDA and CDR2 SQIVND (reference sequence). This CDR3 has 14 amino acids. The CDR3 protein is CASSVGSFTYEQYF. CDR3 bases: TGTGCCAGTAGTGTGGGGAGTTTCACGTACGAGCAGTACTTC.

This clone was counted between two and nine times. The rearrangement joins TRBV7-6 to TRBJ2-7; D gene unclear. The CDR3 has 12 residues. V gave up 5 bases and J gave up 3 bases, with 8 bases separating them. Germline V gives CDR1 SGHVS, CDR2 FNYEAQ. Here the CDR3 reads CASSDDIYEQYF. CDR3 DNA: TGTGCCAGCAGCGACGACATCTACGAGCAGTACTTC.

This clone was detected only once. CDR3 residues: CASRPRTGGTEAFF. CDR3 nucleotides: TGTGCCAGCAGACCTAGGACAGGGGGCACTGAAGCTTTCTTT. The gene calls are TRBV7-2 and TRBJ1-1; 10 bases are a match to TRBD1. Germline V lookup: CDR1 SGHTA, CDR2 FQGNSA. J gave up 4 bases and V 6 bases, and 5 bases lay outside the gene matches. The CDR3 extends over 14 amino acids.

V and J are TRBV6-5 and TRBJ2-1, with 9 bases that match TRBD2. The germline CDR1 and CDR2 sequences are MNHEY and SVGAGI. The CDR3 consists of 14 residues. Trimming cost V 6 bases and J 3 bases; bases outside gene matches: 3. In nucleotides, the CDR3 is TGTGCCAGCAGGCCGACTAGCGGCTACAATGAGCAGTTCTTC. The encoded protein is CASRPTSGYNEQFF.

This clone was counted only a few times. The V and J genes are TRBV6-1 and TRBJ2-7, with unresolved D. Deletions cut 0 bases from V and 2 bases from J, with 14 bases between. Germline V gives CDR1 MNHNS, CDR2 SASEGT. The CDR3 runs 16 residues. CDR3 in DNA: TGTGCCAGCAGTGAAGCACCCGGGCCTGCGCCCTACGAGCAGTACTTC. This sequence encodes CASSEAPGPAPYEQYF.

The V gene is TRBV6-7, the J gene TRBJ1-5; a weak D match, TRBD1 (5 bases). TRBV6-7 is an open reading frame whose function is uncertain. CDR3 length: 18 amino acids. Trimming pared 0 bases from V and 2 bases from J, leaving 17 bases between. CDR3 sequence (DNA): TGTGCCAGCAGTTACTCGACCCCCCGGGGCTTTGGCAATCAGCCCCAGCATTTT. Protein sequence: CASSYSTPRGFGNQPQHF.